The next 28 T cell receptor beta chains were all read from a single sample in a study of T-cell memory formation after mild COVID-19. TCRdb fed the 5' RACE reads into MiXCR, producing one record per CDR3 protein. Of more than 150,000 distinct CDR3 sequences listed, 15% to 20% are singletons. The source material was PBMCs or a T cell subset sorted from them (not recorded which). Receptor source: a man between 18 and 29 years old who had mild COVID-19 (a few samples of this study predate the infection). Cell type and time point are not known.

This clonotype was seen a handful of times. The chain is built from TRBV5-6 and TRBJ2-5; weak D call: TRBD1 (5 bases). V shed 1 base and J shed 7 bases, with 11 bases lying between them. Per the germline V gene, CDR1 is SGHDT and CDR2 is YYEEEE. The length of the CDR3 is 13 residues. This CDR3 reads CASSLQGLGTQYF. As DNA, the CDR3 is TGTGCCAGCAGCTTGCAGGGCTTGGGGACCCAGTACTTC.

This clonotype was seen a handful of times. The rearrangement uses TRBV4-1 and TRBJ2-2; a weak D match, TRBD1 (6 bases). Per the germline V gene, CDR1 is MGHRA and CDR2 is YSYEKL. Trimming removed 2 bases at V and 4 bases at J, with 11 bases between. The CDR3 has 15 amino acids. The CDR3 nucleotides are TGCGCCAGCAGCCAAACAGGGTTGAGCACCGGGGAGCTGTTTTTT. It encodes CASSQTGLSTGELFF.

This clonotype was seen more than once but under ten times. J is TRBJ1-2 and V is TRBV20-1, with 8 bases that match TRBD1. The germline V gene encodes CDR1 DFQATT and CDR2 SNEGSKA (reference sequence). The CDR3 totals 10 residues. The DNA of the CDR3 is TGCAGCTCACAGGGGGATGGCTACACCTTC. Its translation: CSSQGDGYTF.

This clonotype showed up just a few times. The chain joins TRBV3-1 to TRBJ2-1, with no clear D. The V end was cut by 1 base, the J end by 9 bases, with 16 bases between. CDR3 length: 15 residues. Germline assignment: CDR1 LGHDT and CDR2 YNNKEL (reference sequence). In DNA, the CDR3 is TGTGCCAGCAGCCAAGTAATGTTAGCTGTAGGTGAGCAGTTCTTC. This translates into CASSQVMLAVGEQFF.

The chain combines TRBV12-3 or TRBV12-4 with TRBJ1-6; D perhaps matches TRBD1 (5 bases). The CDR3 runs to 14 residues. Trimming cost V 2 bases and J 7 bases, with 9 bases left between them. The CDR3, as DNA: TGTGCCAGCAGTTTAAAGGGGTTGAATTCACCCCTCCACTTT. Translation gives CASSLKGLNSPLHF.

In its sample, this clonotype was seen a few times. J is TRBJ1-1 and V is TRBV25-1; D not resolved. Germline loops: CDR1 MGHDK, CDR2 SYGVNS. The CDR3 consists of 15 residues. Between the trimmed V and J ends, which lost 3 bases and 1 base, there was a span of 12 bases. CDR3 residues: CASSDAGSTNTEAFF. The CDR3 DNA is TGTGCCAGCAGTGATGCAGGCTCTACGAACACTGAAGCTTTCTTT.

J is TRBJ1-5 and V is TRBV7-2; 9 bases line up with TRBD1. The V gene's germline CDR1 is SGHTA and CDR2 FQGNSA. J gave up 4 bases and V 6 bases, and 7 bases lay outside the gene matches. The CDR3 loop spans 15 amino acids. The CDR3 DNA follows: TGTGCCAGCAGACGACGACAGGGGGAGAATCAGCCCCAGCATTTT. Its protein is CASRRRQGENQPQHF.

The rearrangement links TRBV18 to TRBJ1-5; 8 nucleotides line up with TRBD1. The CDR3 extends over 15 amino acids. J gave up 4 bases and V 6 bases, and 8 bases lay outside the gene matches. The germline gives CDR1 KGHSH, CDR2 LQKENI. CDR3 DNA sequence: TGTGCCAGCTCCGCCGGACAGGGACAAAATCAGCCCCAGCATTTT. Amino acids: CASSAGQGQNQPQHF.

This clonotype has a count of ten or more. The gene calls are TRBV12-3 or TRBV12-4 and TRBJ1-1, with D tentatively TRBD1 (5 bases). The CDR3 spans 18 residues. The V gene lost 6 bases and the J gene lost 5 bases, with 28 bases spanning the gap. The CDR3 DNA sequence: TGTGCCAGCAGAGCCCCGGGACGCCCGAACATTATAGGGACTGAAGCTTTCTTT. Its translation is CASRAPGRPNIIGTEAFF.

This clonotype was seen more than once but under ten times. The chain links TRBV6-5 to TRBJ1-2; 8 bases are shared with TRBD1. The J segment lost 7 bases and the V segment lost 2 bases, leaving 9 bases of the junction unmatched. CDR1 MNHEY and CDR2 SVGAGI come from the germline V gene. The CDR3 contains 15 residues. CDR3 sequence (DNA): TGTGCCAGCAGTTACCTTGGACAGGGTACCGTTGGCTACACCTTC. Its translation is CASSYLGQGTVGYTF.

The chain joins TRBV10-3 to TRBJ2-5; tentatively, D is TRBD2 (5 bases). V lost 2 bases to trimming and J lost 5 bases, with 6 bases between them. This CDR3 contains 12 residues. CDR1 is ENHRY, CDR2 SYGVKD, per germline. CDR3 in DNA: TGTGCCATCAGTGAGACGGGGGAGACCCAGTACTTC. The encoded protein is CAISETGETQYF.

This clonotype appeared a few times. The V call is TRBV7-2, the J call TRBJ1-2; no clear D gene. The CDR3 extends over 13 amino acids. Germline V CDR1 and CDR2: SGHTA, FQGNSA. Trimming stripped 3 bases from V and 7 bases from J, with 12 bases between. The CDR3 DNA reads TGTGCCAGCAGCTTCCCGGACGTCCGTGGCTACACCTTC. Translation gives CASSFPDVRGYTF. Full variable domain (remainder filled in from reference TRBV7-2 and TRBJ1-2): GAGVSQSPSNKVTEKGKDVELRCDPISGHTALYWYRQSLGQGLEFLIYFQGNSAPDKSGLPSDRFSAERTGGSVSTLTIQRTQQEDSAVYLCASSFPDVRGYTFGSGTRLTVV.

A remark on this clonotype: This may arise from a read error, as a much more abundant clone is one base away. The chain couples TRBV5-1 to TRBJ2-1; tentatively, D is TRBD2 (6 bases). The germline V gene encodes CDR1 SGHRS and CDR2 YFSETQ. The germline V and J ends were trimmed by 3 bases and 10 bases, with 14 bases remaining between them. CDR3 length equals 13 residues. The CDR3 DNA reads TGCGCCAGCAGCTCGGGGCCGGGGGAGGAGCAGTTCTTC. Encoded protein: CASSSGPGEEQFF.

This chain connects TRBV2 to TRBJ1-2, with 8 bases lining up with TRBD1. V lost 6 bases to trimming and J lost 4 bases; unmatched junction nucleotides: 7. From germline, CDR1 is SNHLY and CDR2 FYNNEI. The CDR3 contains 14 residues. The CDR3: CASSGRGQGYGYTF. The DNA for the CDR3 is TGTGCCAGCAGCGGCAGGGGGCAAGGCTATGGCTACACCTTC.

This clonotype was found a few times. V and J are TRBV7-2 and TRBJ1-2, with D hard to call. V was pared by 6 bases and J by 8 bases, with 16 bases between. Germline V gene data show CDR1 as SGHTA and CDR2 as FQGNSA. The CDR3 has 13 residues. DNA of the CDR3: TGTGCCAGCAGTTCTGGGCCCCCGGGAGGCTACACCTTC. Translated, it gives CASSSGPPGGYTF.

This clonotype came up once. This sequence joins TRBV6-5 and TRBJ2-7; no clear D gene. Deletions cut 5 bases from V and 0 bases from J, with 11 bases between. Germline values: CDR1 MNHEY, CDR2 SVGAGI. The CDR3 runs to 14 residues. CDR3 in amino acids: CASSARVSSYEQYF. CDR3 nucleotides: TGTGCCAGCAGTGCCCGGGTTAGCTCCTACGAGCAGTACTTC.

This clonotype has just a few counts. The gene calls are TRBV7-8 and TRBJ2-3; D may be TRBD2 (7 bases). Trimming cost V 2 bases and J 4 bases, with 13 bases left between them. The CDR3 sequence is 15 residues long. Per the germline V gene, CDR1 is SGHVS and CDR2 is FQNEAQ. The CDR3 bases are TGTGCCAGCAGCTTACGGCGGGGGCCCGCAGATACGCAGTATTTT. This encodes CASSLRRGPADTQYF.

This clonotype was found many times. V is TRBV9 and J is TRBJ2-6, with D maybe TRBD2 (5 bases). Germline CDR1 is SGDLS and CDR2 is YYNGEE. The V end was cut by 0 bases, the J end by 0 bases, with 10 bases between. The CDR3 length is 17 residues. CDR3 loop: CASSVVPGYSGANVLTF. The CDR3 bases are TGTGCCAGCAGCGTAGTCCCGGGGTACTCTGGGGCCAACGTCCTGACTTTC.

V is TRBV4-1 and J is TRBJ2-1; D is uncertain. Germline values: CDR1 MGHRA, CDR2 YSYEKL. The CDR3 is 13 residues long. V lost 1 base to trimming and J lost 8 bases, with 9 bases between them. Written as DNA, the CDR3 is TGCGCCAGCAGCCAAGGCTGGGTGGATGAGCAGTTCTTC. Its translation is CASSQGWVDEQFF.

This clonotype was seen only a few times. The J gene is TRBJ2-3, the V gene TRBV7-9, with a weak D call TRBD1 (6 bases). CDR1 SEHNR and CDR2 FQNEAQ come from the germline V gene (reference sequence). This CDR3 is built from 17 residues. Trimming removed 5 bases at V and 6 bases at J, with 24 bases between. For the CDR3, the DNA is TGTGCCAGCAGCCAGGGAACAGGGCCCGCCGTTGGGGATACGCAGTATTTT. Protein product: CASSQGTGPAVGDTQYF.

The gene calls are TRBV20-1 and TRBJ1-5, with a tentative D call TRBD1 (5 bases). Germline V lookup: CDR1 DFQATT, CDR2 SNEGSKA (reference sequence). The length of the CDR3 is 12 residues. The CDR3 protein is CSAGTPNQPQHF. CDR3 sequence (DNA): TGCAGCGCCGGGACTCCTAATCAGCCCCAGCATTTT.

The CDR3 DNA follows: TGCGCCAGCAGCAGCGGACAGTCCACTGAAGCTTTCTTT. Encoded protein: CASSSGQSTEAFF. The chain has TRBV5-1 and TRBJ1-1; possibly TRBD1 for D (6 bases). CDR3 length: 13 residues. Trimming stripped 4 bases from V and 4 bases from J, with 11 bases between. CDR1 is SGHRS and CDR2 is YFSETQ in the germline V gene.

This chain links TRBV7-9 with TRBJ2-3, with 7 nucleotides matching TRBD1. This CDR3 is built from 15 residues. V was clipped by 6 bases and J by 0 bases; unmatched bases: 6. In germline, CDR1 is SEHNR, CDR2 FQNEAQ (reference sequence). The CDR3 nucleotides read TGTGCCAGCAGTCGCGAACAGGGGAGCACAGATACGCAGTATTTT. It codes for CASSREQGSTDTQYF. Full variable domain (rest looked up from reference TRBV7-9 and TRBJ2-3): DTGVSQNPRHKITKRGQNVTFRCDPISEHNRLYWYRQTLGQGPEFLTYFQNEAQLEKSRLLSDRFSAERPKGSFSTLEIQRTEQGDSAMYLCASSREQGSTDTQYFGPGTRLTVL.

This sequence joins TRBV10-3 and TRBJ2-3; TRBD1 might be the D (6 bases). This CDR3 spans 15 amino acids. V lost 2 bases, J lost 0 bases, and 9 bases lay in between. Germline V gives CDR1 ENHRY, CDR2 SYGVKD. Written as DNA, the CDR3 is TGTGCCATCAGTGAGCGGACAGCTAGCACAGATACGCAGTATTTT. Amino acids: CAISERTASTDTQYF.

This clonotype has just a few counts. As DNA, the CDR3 is TGCGCCAGCAGCGCCCGCTCTGGAAACACCATATATTTT. The encoded protein is CASSARSGNTIYF. V gene TRBV4-3 combines with J gene TRBJ1-3; unclear D gene. The CDR3 is 13 residues long. CDR1 is LGHNA and CDR2 is YSLEER in the germline V gene. V lost 5 bases to trimming and J lost 0 bases, with 5 bases between them.

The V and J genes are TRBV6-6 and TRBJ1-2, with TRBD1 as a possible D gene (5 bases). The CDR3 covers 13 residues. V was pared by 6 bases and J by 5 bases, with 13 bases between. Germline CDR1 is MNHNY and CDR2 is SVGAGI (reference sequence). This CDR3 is CASRDRDGYGYTF. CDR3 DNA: TGTGCCAGCAGGGACCGGGACGGATATGGCTACACCTTC.

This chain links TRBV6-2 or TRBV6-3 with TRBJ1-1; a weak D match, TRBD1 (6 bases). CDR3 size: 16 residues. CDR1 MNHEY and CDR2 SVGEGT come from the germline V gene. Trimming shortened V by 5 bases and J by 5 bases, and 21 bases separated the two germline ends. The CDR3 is CASSTSGHRRGTEAFF. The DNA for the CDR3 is TGTGCCAGCAGTACCTCGGGACATCGGAGGGGGACTGAAGCTTTCTTT.

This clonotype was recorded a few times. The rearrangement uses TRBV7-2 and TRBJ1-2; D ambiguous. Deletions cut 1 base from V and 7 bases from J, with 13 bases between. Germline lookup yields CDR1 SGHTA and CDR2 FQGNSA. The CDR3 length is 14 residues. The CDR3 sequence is CASSLVGSGSGYTF. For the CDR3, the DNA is TGTGCCAGCAGCTTAGTGGGGTCGGGGTCTGGCTACACCTTC.